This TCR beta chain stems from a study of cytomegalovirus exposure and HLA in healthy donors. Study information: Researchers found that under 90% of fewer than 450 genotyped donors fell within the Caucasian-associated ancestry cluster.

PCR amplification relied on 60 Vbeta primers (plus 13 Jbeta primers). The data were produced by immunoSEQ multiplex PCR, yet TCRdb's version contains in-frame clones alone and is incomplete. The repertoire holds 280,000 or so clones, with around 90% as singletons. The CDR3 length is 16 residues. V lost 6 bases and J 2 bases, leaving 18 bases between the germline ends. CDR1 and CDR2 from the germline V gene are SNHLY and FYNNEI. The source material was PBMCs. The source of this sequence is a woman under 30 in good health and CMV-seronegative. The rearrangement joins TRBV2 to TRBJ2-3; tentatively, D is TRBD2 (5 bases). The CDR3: CASRIQLVPSTDTQYF. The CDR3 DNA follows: TGTGCCAGCAGAATCCAACTAGTCCCGTCCACAGATACGCAGTATTTT.